The 21 T cell receptor beta chains presented below share a single source sample, sequenced in a study of control samples from healthy donors and cancer patients. Profiled with immunoSEQ multiplex PCR; TCRdb holds only in-frame clones, not every one. The sample gives 120,000 or so clones, around 87% of which show up once; around 4% is in the top ten. The sample taken for sequencing was PBMCs. Receptors originate from a woman aged 55-69 years with lung cancer.

The DNA for the CDR3 is TGTGCCAGTAGTATAGGAGGGAATCAGCCCCAGCATTTT. Amino acids: CASSIGGNQPQHF. V and J are TRBV19 and TRBJ1-5; D ambiguous. From germline, CDR1 is LNHDA and CDR2 SQIVND (reference sequence). The length of the CDR3 is 13 residues. V lost 1 base to trimming and J lost 4 bases, with 5 bases between them.

The chain employs TRBV6-6 and TRBJ1-2; D is ambiguous. Germline V gives CDR1 MNHNY, CDR2 SVGAGI (reference sequence). V was shortened by 2 bases and J by 4 bases, with 11 bases between the two germline ends. This CDR3 is built from 14 residues. The CDR3 DNA follows: TGTGCCAGCAGTTACGGAGTATCCAGCTATGGCTACACCTTC. Protein sequence: CASSYGVSSYGYTF.

A remark on this clone: One junction end does not reproduce the germline sequence, and a read error may be involved. V and J are TRBV7-2 and TRBJ2-7, with D tentatively TRBD1 or TRBD2 (5 bases each). Germline CDR1 reads SGHTA; CDR2 reads FQGNSA. The CDR3 sequence is 16 residues long. CDR3 nucleotides: TGTGTCAGCAGCTTTACGGGGCCCAGGAGCTCCTACGAGCAGTACTTC. Translation gives CVSSFTGPRSSYEQYF.

The V gene is TRBV2, the J gene TRBJ1-4; D is uncertain. The CDR3 extends over 13 amino acids. V was clipped by 8 bases and J by 0 bases, with 7 bases between them. The germline CDR1 and CDR2 sequences are SNHLY and FYNNEI. The CDR3 DNA reads as TGTGCCAGCCAACTAGCAACTAATGAAAAACTGTTTTTT. Protein: CASQLATNEKLFF.

The chain combines TRBV2 with TRBJ2-7, with D unclear. With 7 bases removed from V and 2 bases from J, the gap between germline ends came to 12 bases. CDR3 size: 13 residues. Germline CDR1 and CDR2: SNHLY and FYNNEI. CDR3 sequence: CASTPPGTYEQYF. The CDR3 DNA reads as TGTGCCAGCACTCCCCCGGGTACCTACGAGCAGTACTTC.

V is TRBV18 and J is TRBJ1-3; 8 nucleotides agree with TRBD1. J was trimmed by 3 bases and V by 3 bases; bases with no gene match: 1. CDR3 length: 14 amino acids. Per the germline V gene, CDR1 is KGHSH and CDR2 is LQKENI. The CDR3 reads CASSPDRGGNTIYF. As DNA, the CDR3 is TGTGCCAGCTCACCCGACAGGGGTGGAAACACCATATATTTT.

The chain couples TRBV4-3 to TRBJ1-1; D may be TRBD1 (5 bases). Germline CDR1 is LGHNA and CDR2 is YSLEER. V was clipped by 5 bases and J by 3 bases, with 16 bases between them. This CDR3 contains 15 residues. CDR3 in DNA: TGCGCCAGCAGCGATATCCGGGACGGTTACACTGAAGCTTTCTTT. The encoded protein is CASSDIRDGYTEAFF.

This sequence joins TRBV12-3 or TRBV12-4 and TRBJ2-1; maybe TRBD1 (6 bases). The V end was cut by 5 bases, the J end by 10 bases, with 12 bases between. The CDR3 is 12 amino acids. The CDR3, as DNA: TGTGCCAGCAGTATACCAACAGGGGAGCAGTTCTTC. This codes for CASSIPTGEQFF.

This rearrangement joins TRBV28 to TRBJ2-1; 9 bases align to TRBD2. CDR1 MDHEN and CDR2 SYDVKM come from the germline V gene. This CDR3 comprises 17 residues. V shed 4 bases, J shed 2 bases, and the junction held 9 bases outside the gene matches. Here the CDR3 DNA reads TGTGCCAGCAGTTCCCGTAGGGCTAGCGGGGCCTACAATGAGCAGTTCTTC. Protein: CASSSRRASGAYNEQFF.

V gene TRBV20-1 combines with J gene TRBJ1-2, with TRBD1 identical over 8 bases. The V gene's germline CDR1 is DFQATT and CDR2 SNEGSKA (reference sequence). The CDR3 covers 18 residues. Unmatched junction bases numbered 17, after V lost 3 bases and J lost 2 bases. The chain's CDR3 is CSASYRGIATNYNYGYTF. DNA of the CDR3: TGCAGTGCTAGTTACAGGGGGATTGCAACCAACTACAACTATGGCTACACCTTC.

The rearrangement joins TRBV11-2 to TRBJ1-1; D is unclear. The CDR3 loop spans 15 amino acids. Between the trimmed V and J ends, which lost 0 bases and 1 base, there was a span of 9 bases. Germline assignment: CDR1 SGHAT and CDR2 FQNNGV. The CDR3 loop reads CASSLETAANTEAFF. CDR3 DNA sequence: TGTGCCAGCAGCTTAGAAACAGCAGCGAACACTGAAGCTTTCTTT.

CDR3 DNA sequence: TGTGCCAGCAGCTTAGGGGTCCCGAACACCGGGGAGCTGTTTTTT. This gives the protein CASSLGVPNTGELFF. This chain links TRBV7-3 with TRBJ2-2; D is ambiguous. V dropped 2 bases and J dropped 0 bases, with 7 bases sitting between them. Germline V gene data show CDR1 as SGHTA and CDR2 as FQGTGA. This CDR3 is built from 15 residues.

In this sample, this clone turned up once. The J gene is TRBJ1-2, the V gene TRBV2, with 10 bases matching TRBD1. The V and J ends lost 5 bases and 2 bases, in that order; junction bases with no gene match: 8. Per germline, CDR1 SNHLY and CDR2 FYNNEI. The length of the CDR3 is 16 residues. The DNA for the CDR3 is TGTGCCAGCAGTATTGGGACAGGGGTGTTAAACTATGGCTACACCTTC. Its protein is CASSIGTGVLNYGYTF.

A few counts support this clone. Here the CDR3 DNA reads TGTGCCACCAGCAGAGCCGGGATGAGCAATCAGCCCCAGCATTTT. Translating it yields CATSRAGMSNQPQHF. The rearrangement links TRBV15 to TRBJ1-5; D gene ambiguous. Germline CDR1 reads LNHNV; CDR2 reads YYDKDF (reference sequence). Trimming stripped 1 base from V and 1 base from J, with 8 bases between. This CDR3 is 15 amino acids long. The full variable domain, in which reference TRBV15 and TRBJ1-5 provide the parts outside the CDR3, is DAMVIQNPRYQVTQFGKPVTLSCSQTLNHNVMYWYQQKSSQAPKLLFHYYDKDFNNEADTPDNFQSRRPNTSFCFLDIRSPGLGDTAMYLCATSRAGMSNQPQHFGDGTRLSIL.

V gene TRBV7-9 combines with J gene TRBJ2-6; possibly TRBD1 for D (5 bases). V lost 0 bases and J lost 2, with 8 bases in between. Germline CDR1 SEHNR, CDR2 FQNEAQ (reference sequence). There are 16 residues in the CDR3. The CDR3 nucleotides are TGTGCCAGCAGCTTAGCACCAGGGACTGGGGCCAACGTCCTGACTTTC. Amino acid sequence: CASSLAPGTGANVLTF.

The chain combines TRBV18 with TRBJ2-7; 9 bases match TRBD1. The CDR3 has 15 amino acids. V shed 3 bases and J 5 bases; nucleotides not matched to a gene: 8. The V gene's germline CDR1 is KGHSH and CDR2 LQKENI. CDR3 nucleotides: TGTGCCAGCTCACCGCGGGACAGGGCGGTCCACGAGCAGTACTTC. Encoded protein: CASSPRDRAVHEQYF.

The DNA for the CDR3 is TGTGCCAGCAGTTACAGACTGAACACTGAAGCTTTCTTT. The encoded protein is CASSYRLNTEAFF. The gene calls are TRBV6-2 or TRBV6-3 and TRBJ1-1; no reliable D call. Per the germline V gene, CDR1 is MNHEY and CDR2 is SVGEGT. Trimming took off 2 bases at V and 0 bases at J, with 4 bases between the two ends. This CDR3 contains 13 residues.

The chain employs TRBV5-4 and TRBJ1-1; D is possibly TRBD1 (6 bases). The germline V gene encodes CDR1 SGHNT and CDR2 YYREEE (reference sequence). Trimming removed 4 bases from V and 8 bases from J, with 18 bases in between. This CDR3 is built from 14 residues. CDR3 sequence (DNA): TGTGCCAGCAGCAAACCACAGGGAGCGAGAGAAGCTTTCTTT. Translation gives CASSKPQGAREAFF.

This clone was counted a single time. This chain connects TRBV18 to TRBJ1-5; no clear D. Trimming stripped 5 bases from V and 0 bases from J, with 8 bases between. This CDR3 region has 14 residues. Germline V gene data show CDR1 as KGHSH and CDR2 as LQKENI. The CDR3 is CASSSEGSNQPQHF. The CDR3, as DNA: TGTGCCAGCTCAAGTGAGGGTAGCAATCAGCCCCAGCATTTT.

The CDR3 loop is CASRGSGLSAYEQYF. The CDR3 DNA is TGTGCCAGCAGGGGAAGCGGCCTTTCCGCCTACGAGCAGTACTTC. V and J are TRBV27 and TRBJ2-7; D might be TRBD2 (5 bases). V lost 6 bases and J 2 bases, leaving 17 bases between the germline ends. CDR3 length: 15 amino acids. Germline lookup yields CDR1 MNHEY and CDR2 SMNVEV (reference sequence).

The chain combines TRBV13 with TRBJ1-3; D remains ambiguous. Between the trimmed V and J ends, which lost 0 bases and 3 bases, there was a span of 6 bases. The CDR3 runs 14 residues. Germline V gives CDR1 PRHDT, CDR2 FYEKMQ (reference sequence). CDR3 sequence reads: CASSLGGDGNTIYF. In nucleotides, the CDR3 is TGTGCCAGCAGCTTAGGCGGGGATGGAAACACCATATATTTT.